The 21 T cell receptor beta chains presented below share a single source sample, sequenced in a study of cytomegalovirus exposure and HLA in healthy donors. PCR amplification relied on 60 Vbeta primers (plus 13 Jbeta primers). The method was immunoSEQ multiplex PCR; TCRdb's version includes in-frame clones alone and lacks a portion of them. Among under 120,000 clones listed, approximately 80% were seen once. Sequencing was performed on PBMCs. Receptor source: a female donor in good health and CMV-seropositive.

This chain links TRBV7-2 with TRBJ2-3, with 13 bases matching TRBD2. Germline values: CDR1 SGHTA, CDR2 FQGNSA. The V segment lost 3 bases and the J segment 5 bases; nucleotides outside the gene matches: 5. This CDR3 is 16 amino acids long. The CDR3 DNA sequence: TGTGCCAGCAGCTTCCGGACTAGCGGGGGTCTAGATACGCAGTATTTT. Its protein is CASSFRTSGGLDTQYF.

This CDR3 reads CASSQVVGELFF. The CDR3 DNA is TGTGCCAGCAGCCAAGTAGTCGGGGAGCTGTTTTTT. The chain employs TRBV4-2 and TRBJ2-2; the D is unclear. Per the germline V gene, CDR1 is LGHNA and CDR2 is YNFKEQ. With 1 base removed from V and 7 bases from J, the gap between germline ends came to 4 bases. The CDR3 sequence is 12 residues long.

This clone showed up just a few times. This chain connects TRBV11-2 to TRBJ2-3; a weak D match, TRBD1 (6 bases). CDR1 and CDR2 (germline): SGHAT, FQNNGV. CDR3 length: 16 residues. V was trimmed by 7 bases and J by 0 bases, leaving 17 bases between them. CDR3: CASIIGDILSTDTQYF. The CDR3, as DNA: TGTGCCAGCATCATCGGGGACATTCTTAGCACAGATACGCAGTATTTT.

This chain links TRBV4-1 with TRBJ1-1; D is possibly TRBD1 (6 bases). The CDR3 runs to 17 residues. Germline loops: CDR1 MGHRA, CDR2 YSYEKL. Between the trimmed V and J ends, which lost 0 bases and 3 bases, there was a span of 17 bases. For the CDR3, the DNA is TGCGCCAGCAGCCAAGATCCGGACAGCCATTTCTACACTGAAGCTTTCTTT. Translated, it gives CASSQDPDSHFYTEAFF.

CDR3 loop: CASSYSQGSSYEQYF. The CDR3, as DNA: TGTGCCAGCAGTTACTCCCAGGGGTCCTCCTACGAGCAGTACTTC. The chain has TRBV6-5 and TRBJ2-7, with D possibly being TRBD1 (6 bases). The CDR3 consists of 15 residues. The germline gives CDR1 MNHEY, CDR2 SVGAGI. V was pared by 0 bases and J by 0 bases, with 9 bases between.

The CDR3 sequence is CASINRGAGSAYEQYF. The DNA of the CDR3 is TGTGCCAGCATCAACCGAGGGGCGGGATCGGCGTACGAGCAGTACTTC. This chain joins TRBV28 and TRBJ2-5, with a weak D call TRBD2 (6 bases). TRBJ2-7 explains the end of the DNA better; the J call may be wrong. Germline lookup yields CDR1 MDHEN and CDR2 SYDVKM. This CDR3 contains 16 residues.

About this clone itself: Germline and junction disagree at one end, which may indicate a read error. The chain joins TRBV5-6 to TRBJ2-7; D remains unclear. The CDR3 sequence is 14 residues long. Germline assignment: CDR1 SGHDT and CDR2 YYEEEE. CDR3 region: CASSLWQPSHEQYF. Here the CDR3 DNA reads TGTGCCAGCAGCTTGTGGCAACCCTCCCACGAGCAGTACTTC.

The V call is TRBV7-8, the J call TRBJ1-1; tentative D call: TRBD1 (5 bases). From germline, CDR1 is SGHVS and CDR2 FQNEAQ. V lost 5 bases, J lost 11 bases, and 12 bases lay in between. The CDR3 spans 11 residues. CDR3 loop: CASSLRAGAFF. The CDR3 region has the DNA TGTGCCAGCAGCCTCAGGGCTGGGGCTTTCTTT.

The V gene is TRBV11-3, the J gene TRBJ2-7; the D gene is possibly TRBD2 (6 bases). The CDR3 sequence is 13 residues long. Germline-derived CDR1 and CDR2 are SGHNT and YENEEA. V lost 1 base and J 4 bases, leaving 8 bases between the germline ends. CDR3 nucleotide sequence: TGTGCCAGCAGCTTAGGGACTACGTACGAGCAGTACTTC. It translates to CASSLGTTYEQYF.

V and J are TRBV15 and TRBJ2-3; 13 positions agree with TRBD2. The CDR3 is 17 residues long. The germline V gene has CDR1 LNHNV and CDR2 YYDKDF (reference sequence). Germline trimming cut 6 bases from V and 0 bases from J; bases unmatched to any gene: 6. CDR3 sequence: CATRLAGGLYSTDTQYF. CDR3 in DNA: TGTGCCACCAGACTAGCGGGGGGGTTATATAGCACAGATACGCAGTATTTT. Full variable domain (remainder filled in from reference TRBV15 and TRBJ2-3): DAMVIQNPRYQVTQFGKPVTLSCSQTLNHNVMYWYQQKSSQAPKLLFHYYDKDFNNEADTPDNFQSRRPNTSFCFLDIRSPGLGDTAMYLCATRLAGGLYSTDTQYFGPGTRLTVL.

The chain employs TRBV4-1 and TRBJ2-7; TRBD1 matches at 7 bases. The CDR3 loop spans 14 amino acids. The germline V gene has CDR1 MGHRA and CDR2 YSYEKL. V shed 9 bases and J 2 bases; nucleotides not matched to a gene: 10. In DNA, the CDR3 is TGCGCCAGTTCTTCGGACAGGTTCCCCTACGAGCAGTACTTC. Translated, it gives CASSSDRFPYEQYF.

The rearrangement links TRBV29-1 to TRBJ1-1; weak D call: TRBD1 (5 bases). The CDR3 has 15 amino acids. The V end was cut by 0 bases, the J end by 4 bases, with 15 bases between. Germline CDR1 SQVTM, CDR2 ANQGSEA. Here the CDR3 reads CSVEDQAGRGTEAFF. Here the CDR3 DNA reads TGCAGCGTTGAAGATCAGGCAGGGAGGGGCACTGAAGCTTTCTTT. The whole variable domain, remainder taken from reference TRBV29-1 and TRBJ1-1, is SAVISQKPSRDICQRGTSLTIQCQVDSQVTMMFWYRQQPGQSLTLIATANQGSEATYESGFVIDKFPISRPNLTFSTLTVSNMSPEDSSIYLCSVEDQAGRGTEAFFGQGTRLTVV.

The V and J genes are TRBV7-2 and TRBJ1-1; a possible D gene is TRBD1 (5 bases). V was clipped by 4 bases and J by 3 bases, with 9 bases between them. CDR1 is SGHTA, CDR2 FQGNSA, per germline. CDR3 length: 13 amino acids. Here the CDR3 reads CASSWQGYTEAFF. The CDR3 DNA is TGTGCCAGCAGCTGGCAGGGTTACACTGAAGCTTTCTTT.

The chain has TRBV6-6 and TRBJ2-5; D is possibly TRBD1 (6 bases). The DNA end lines up better with TRBJ2-7; the J call may be wrong. The CDR3 loop spans 16 amino acids. The germline V gene encodes CDR1 MNHNY and CDR2 SVGAGI (reference sequence). The CDR3 here is CASSSSRAGDLYEQYF. In DNA form, the CDR3 reads TGTGCCAGCAGTTCGTCACGGGCAGGGGATTTGTACGAGCAGTACTTC.

The chain links TRBV2 to TRBJ1-3, with a possible D match to TRBD1 (5 bases). The CDR3 sequence is 13 residues long. Germline V lookup: CDR1 SNHLY, CDR2 FYNNEI. The V end was cut by 5 bases, the J end by 7 bases, with 12 bases between. CDR3 residues: CASSQGTENTIYF. Here the CDR3 DNA reads TGTGCCAGCAGTCAGGGTACCGAGAACACCATATATTTT.

This rearrangement joins TRBV7-2 to TRBJ1-1; TRBD1 might be the D (5 bases). The germline V gene encodes CDR1 SGHTA and CDR2 FQGNSA. The CDR3 extends over 13 amino acids. Trimming pared 5 bases from V and 3 bases from J, leaving 10 bases between. The CDR3 reads CASSGDRYTEAFF. The CDR3 DNA reads TGTGCCAGCAGCGGTGACAGATACACTGAAGCTTTCTTT.

CDR3 coding DNA: TGTGCCAGTAGATCGATGGATAGCGGGACTTTCTACAATGAGCAGTTCTTC. It yields the protein CASRSMDSGTFYNEQFF. The chain carries TRBV19 and TRBJ2-1; 8 positions match TRBD2. CDR3 length equals 17 residues. V trimming: 6 bases; J trimming: 3 bases; junction bases outside the gene matches: 13. Germline V gene data show CDR1 as LNHDA and CDR2 as SQIVND (reference sequence).

The chain uses TRBV18 and TRBJ1-1; 12 bases agree with TRBD1. This CDR3 is 17 amino acids long. Germline CDR1 and CDR2: KGHSH and LQKENI. V was pared by 4 bases and J by 3 bases, with 9 bases of the junction left unmatched. In nucleotides, the CDR3 is TGTGCCAGCTCACGAAATATAGGGGACAGGGGGCACACTGAAGCTTTCTTT. Translated, it gives CASSRNIGDRGHTEAFF.

J is TRBJ1-6 and V is TRBV19, with unresolved D. The CDR3 extends over 13 amino acids. The V end was cut by 7 bases, the J end by 7 bases, with 11 bases between. Germline CDR1 reads LNHDA; CDR2 reads SQIVND (reference sequence). The CDR3 nucleotides are TGTGCCAGTACTGTAGGAGGAAATTCACCCCTCCACTTT. Protein product: CASTVGGNSPLHF.

With respect to this clone: At one end the junction does not follow the germline gene, possibly because of a read error. This chain links TRBV4-2 with TRBJ2-5, with 9 bases lining up with TRBD1. Germline V lookup: CDR1 LGHNA, CDR2 YNFKEQ. This CDR3 is built from 14 residues. For the CDR3, the DNA is TGTGCCAACAGCCAGGGACAGGGCCAAGAGACCCAGTACTTC. Translation gives CANSQGQGQETQYF.

The gene calls are TRBV5-4 and TRBJ2-1; weak D call: TRBD2 (5 bases). CDR3 length: 15 residues. Between the trimmed V and J ends, which lost 0 bases and 6 bases, there was a span of 13 bases. The germline V gene has CDR1 SGHNT and CDR2 YYREEE (reference sequence). This CDR3 is CASSLALLGPNEQFF. The CDR3 DNA follows: TGTGCCAGCAGCTTGGCCCTACTAGGCCCCAATGAGCAGTTCTTC.